This T cell receptor (beta chain) emerged from a study of technical replicates of blood from a handful of donors. After removal of 2 bases from V and 2 bases from J, the junction contained 4 bases not matched to a gene. Germline V gene data show CDR1 as SGHRS and CDR2 as YFSETQ. The CDR3 has 14 amino acids. Assay used: immunoSEQ multiplex PCR; TCRdb lists only in-frame clones, some missing. Of 55,000 to 75,000 clones detected, just under 95% appear once; the ten largest clones hold approximately 2.9%. The sequenced sample was PBMCs. The receptor's source is a human donor in good health. Some clones in this sample may be carry-over from other donors' samples. This chain uses TRBV5-1 with TRBJ2-7, with 7 bases aligning to TRBD2. The DNA of the CDR3 is TGCGCCAGCAGCTTTGAGCGGGGCCCCTACGAGCAGTACTTC. As protein: CASSFERGPYEQYF.